This section outlines one T cell receptor (beta chain) sequence together with its context. The authors' processing: Scientists estimated how many nucleated cells there were by amplifying reference gene primers. The data were produced by immunoSEQ multiplex PCR, yet TCRdb's version contains in-frame clones alone and is incomplete. D and trimming come from the DNA, and the V and J calls and clone size come from that table. The sample has around 75,000 clones, around 89% seen once. The sample belongs to a study of blood T cell repertoires in COVID-19. Study overall: Some COVID-19 samples were acute and others convalescent; all came from the United States, Italy and Spain. PBMCs, B-cell-depleted T cells, or T cells were the source of the cDNA or gDNA that made up the material.

The specimen was peripheral blood. The source is a human donor in a cohort sampled during active COVID-19.

CDR3 sequence: CASSGGGWNSPLHF. The CDR3 DNA reads TGCGCCAGCAGTGGAGGGGGCTGGAATTCACCCCTCCACTTT. The J gene is TRBJ1-6, the V gene TRBV10-2; TRBD1 matches 7 bases. The CDR3 contains 14 residues. Trimming at V came to 4 bases and at J to 7 bases, leaving 4 bases not matched to a gene. Germline assignment: CDR1 WSHSY and CDR2 SAAADI.